This T cell receptor (beta chain) was sequenced in a study of post-analysis software for immune sequencing data. General observations from the study: The five TRBV segments detected at higher frequency in patients than in controls included TRBV5-6, TRBV5-1 and TRBV20-1.

The authors incorporated unique molecular identifiers into the TCR beta cDNA libraries. TCRdb fed the PCR reads into MiXCR, producing one record per CDR3 protein. The top ten clones hold about an eighth of a sample with 380,000 or so distinct CDR3 sequences, 30% to 45% of them seen once. Germline CDR1 is MDHEN and CDR2 is SYDVKM. The CDR3 is 13 amino acids. The ends were cut back, 10 bases at V and 6 bases at J, with 16 bases in the middle. On this clonotype itself: Its matching antigen is unknown.

The origin of this receptor is a girl aged 5-17 years with multiple sclerosis. This rearrangement joins TRBV28 to TRBJ2-1; D not certain. Sequences were obtained from blood. DNA for the CDR3: TGTGCCACTTGGACCGGTATCCCCAATGAGCAGTTCTTC. Amino acid sequence: CATWTGIPNEQFF.